This record concerns one T cell receptor (beta chain) sequence. Its target is unknown. This entry is derived from a study of blood T cells in healthy people across ages. General observations from the study: Greater diversity and more naive CD4+ cells were seen in long-lived donors than in aged donors.

A second PCR, run for 7 to 11 cycles, used a sample-barcoded 5' primer plus a J-beta primer mix. Carrying 12 random nucleotides, a template-switch adaptor labeled each individual cDNA molecule. TCRdb redid the calling of the 5' RACE reads with MiXCR, one entry per CDR3 protein. The profile covers about 970,000 distinct CDR3 sequences, with roughly half appearing a single time and 20% to 25% taken by the ten largest. Sequences were obtained from blood. The receptor comes from a woman aged 55-69 years in good health.

CDR3 nucleotide sequence: TGCGCCAGCAGAGAAAGGGTCACAGATACGCAGTATTTT. It encodes CASRERVTDTQYF. The chain combines TRBV5-1 with TRBJ2-3, with no clear D. V dropped 5 bases and J dropped 2 bases, with 9 bases sitting between them. This CDR3 has 13 amino acids. Germline V CDR1 and CDR2: SGHRS, YFSETQ.